A selection of T cell receptor beta chains follows, all from one sample in a study of T cell repertoires in cytomegalovirus infection. TCRdb used MiXCR to reprocess the reads, holding one entry per CDR3 protein. The repertoire holds about 140,000 distinct CDR3 sequences, with about 6.5% as singletons. Sequenced material: PBMCs. These receptors came from a human donor in good health (CMV status not recorded). Some clones in this sample may be carry-over from other donors' samples. The CDR3 runs from the conserved cysteine through the conserved F or W. D genes are given only for firm matches. Clone size is stated in some rows and not others, as once, few, many or a class when expanded.

d_gene: .; v_gene: TRBV7-2; j_gene: TRBJ1-3; len: 15; abundance: many; CDR3aa: CASSLTGLAGNTIYF; CDR3nt: TGTGCCAGCAGCTTAACAGGGCTAGCTGGAAACACCATATATTTT
d_gene: .; v_gene: TRBV7-2; j_gene: TRBJ1-2; len: 17; abundance: many; CDR3aa: CASSHLGQGRYQGGYTF; CDR3nt: TGTGCCAGCAGCCACCTGGGGCAGGGAAGGTATCAGGGTGGCTACACCTTC
d_gene: TRBD2; v_gene: TRBV2; j_gene: TRBJ2-3; len: 16; abundance: .; CDR3aa: CASSAGLAGFGDTQYF; CDR3nt: TGTGCCAGCAGCGCCGGACTAGCGGGGTTTGGAGATACGCAGTATTTT
d_gene: .; v_gene: TRBV28; j_gene: TRBJ1-5; len: 13; abundance: many; CDR3aa: CASMVDSNQPQHF; CDR3nt: TGTGCCAGCATGGTGGATAGCAATCAGCCCCAGCATTTT
d_gene: .; v_gene: TRBV7-6; j_gene: TRBJ1-1; len: 14; abundance: many; CDR3aa: CASSLRRGNTEAFF; CDR3nt: TGTGCCAGCAGCTTACGCAGGGGGAACACTGAAGCTTTCTTT
d_gene: TRBD1; v_gene: TRBV28; j_gene: TRBJ1-1; len: 15; abundance: .; CDR3aa: CTSSWEAGTGSEAFF; CDR3nt: TGTACCAGCAGTTGGGAAGCCGGGACAGGGTCTGAAGCTTTCTTT
d_gene: .; v_gene: TRBV28; j_gene: TRBJ2-7; len: 13; abundance: many; CDR3aa: CASSRAGVGEQYF; CDR3nt: TGTGCCAGCAGCCGGGCGGGCGTCGGGGAGCAGTACTTC
d_gene: TRBD1; v_gene: TRBV4-2; j_gene: TRBJ2-7; len: 16; abundance: .; CDR3aa: CASSQDQGAGGHEQYF; CDR3nt: TGTGCCAGCAGCCAAGATCAAGGGGCAGGGGGCCACGAGCAGTACTTC
d_gene: .; v_gene: TRBV12-3/TRBV12-4; j_gene: TRBJ2-3; len: 13; abundance: many; CDR3aa: CASSPLTVLPQYF; CDR3nt: TGTGCCAGCAGTCCCTTGACAGTACTCCCGCAGTATTTT
d_gene: TRBD1; v_gene: TRBV6-5; j_gene: TRBJ1-2; len: 16; abundance: .; CDR3aa: CASSRPGTGVNYGYTF; CDR3nt: TGTGCCAGCAGTAGACCCGGGACAGGGGTAAACTATGGCTACACCTTC
d_gene: TRBD2; v_gene: TRBV7-9; j_gene: TRBJ2-3; len: 17; abundance: many; CDR3aa: CASSFRTSGVASDTQYF; CDR3nt: TGTGCCAGCAGCTTCAGGACTAGCGGGGTCGCCTCAGATACGCAGTATTTT
d_gene: TRBD2; v_gene: TRBV7-6; j_gene: TRBJ2-7; len: 19; abundance: .; CDR3aa: CASSLGPPARGGPRNEQYF; CDR3nt: TGTGCCAGCAGCTTAGGACCCCCAGCGCGGGGGGGCCCTCGCAACGAGCAGTACTTC
d_gene: .; v_gene: TRBV7-2; j_gene: TRBJ1-5; len: 15; abundance: many; CDR3aa: CASSNSSSANQPQHF; CDR3nt: TGTGCCAGCAGCAATAGCAGTTCTGCGAATCAGCCCCAGCATTTT
d_gene: .; v_gene: TRBV2; j_gene: TRBJ1-3; len: 14; abundance: few; CDR3aa: CASSWDFSGNTIYF; CDR3nt: TGTGCCAGCAGTTGGGACTTCTCTGGAAACACCATATATTTT
d_gene: .; v_gene: TRBV7-2; j_gene: TRBJ2-3; len: 15; abundance: many; CDR3aa: CASSPPGGPPDTQYF; CDR3nt: TGTGCCAGCAGCCCACCGGGGGGCCCCCCAGATACGCAGTATTTT
d_gene: TRBD1; v_gene: TRBV7-2; j_gene: TRBJ1-2; len: 16; abundance: many; CDR3aa: CASSLETGGQIFGYTF; CDR3nt: TGTGCCAGCAGCTTAGAAACCGGGGGACAGATCTTTGGCTACACCTTC
d_gene: .; v_gene: TRBV12-3/TRBV12-4; j_gene: TRBJ2-6; len: 19; abundance: .; CDR3aa: CASSLRQGVGGSGANVLTF; CDR3nt: TGTGCCAGCAGTTTGCGGCAGGGGGTAGGAGGGTCTGGGGCCAACGTCCTGACTTTC
d_gene: .; v_gene: TRBV7-6; j_gene: TRBJ2-1; len: 13; abundance: many; CDR3aa: CASSSGALGEQFF; CDR3nt: TGTGCCAGCAGTTCCGGGGCTCTTGGTGAGCAGTTCTTC
d_gene: .; v_gene: TRBV4-3; j_gene: TRBJ1-1; len: 13; abundance: many; CDR3aa: CASSQDRYTEAFF; CDR3nt: TGCGCCAGCAGCCAAGATCGCTACACTGAAGCTTTCTTT
d_gene: .; v_gene: TRBV7-8; j_gene: TRBJ2-5; len: 16; abundance: many; CDR3aa: CASSWVNRDKKETQYF; CDR3nt: TGTGCCAGCAGCTGGGTAAACCGGGACAAAAAAGAGACCCAGTACTTC
d_gene: TRBD2; v_gene: TRBV7-3; j_gene: TRBJ2-2; len: 17; abundance: .; CDR3aa: CASSLGSGGSNTGELFF; CDR3nt: TGTGCCAGCAGCTTAGGTAGCGGGGGGAGCAACACCGGGGAGCTGTTTTTT
d_gene: TRBD1; v_gene: TRBV5-4; j_gene: TRBJ2-3; len: 15; abundance: once; CDR3aa: CASSQGALSTDTQYF; CDR3nt: TGTGCCAGCAGCCAGGGGGCACTTAGCACAGATACGCAGTATTTT
d_gene: TRBD1; v_gene: TRBV11-2; j_gene: TRBJ2-7; len: 14; abundance: many; CDR3aa: CASSFDRGRYEQYF; CDR3nt: TGTGCCAGCAGCTTCGACAGGGGCAGATACGAGCAGTACTTC
d_gene: .; v_gene: TRBV10-2; j_gene: TRBJ1-6; len: 15; abundance: few; CDR3aa: CASTLDGRGNSPLHF; CDR3nt: TGCGCCAGCACCCTGGACGGCCGAGGAAATTCACCCCTCCACTTT
d_gene: .; v_gene: TRBV7-2; j_gene: TRBJ1-2; len: 15; abundance: many; CDR3aa: CASSLRSQGPYGYTF; CDR3nt: TGTGCCAGCAGCTTACGGTCGCAAGGTCCCTATGGCTACACCTTC
d_gene: .; v_gene: TRBV5-5; j_gene: TRBJ2-7; len: 14; abundance: .; CDR3aa: CASSLEWGSYEQYF; CDR3nt: TGTGCCAGCAGCTTGGAATGGGGGTCCTACGAGCAGTACTTC
d_gene: .; v_gene: TRBV6-2/TRBV6-3; j_gene: TRBJ2-2; len: 15; abundance: many; CDR3aa: CASRPTVGVTGELFF; CDR3nt: TGTGCCAGCCGCCCTACGGTGGGCGTCACTGGGGAGCTGTTTTTT
d_gene: .; v_gene: TRBV7-9; j_gene: TRBJ1-2; len: 14; abundance: many; CDR3aa: CASSPGTGRYGYTF; CDR3nt: TGTGCCAGCAGCCCCGGGACGGGGAGATATGGCTACACCTTC
d_gene: .; v_gene: TRBV12-3/TRBV12-4; j_gene: TRBJ2-7; len: 13; abundance: .; CDR3aa: CASSLGTRAEQYF; CDR3nt: TGTGCCAGCAGTTTAGGGACAAGAGCCGAGCAGTACTTC
d_gene: .; v_gene: TRBV2; j_gene: TRBJ2-3; len: 14; abundance: many; CDR3aa: CASSEEQSTDTQYF; CDR3nt: TGTGCCAGCAGTGAGGAACAGAGCACAGATACGCAGTATTTT
d_gene: .; v_gene: TRBV20-1; j_gene: TRBJ2-5; len: 13; abundance: many; CDR3aa: CSAFGGLQETQYF; CDR3nt: TGCAGTGCTTTCGGGGGGCTACAAGAGACCCAGTACTTC
d_gene: .; v_gene: TRBV19; j_gene: TRBJ2-1; len: 15; abundance: few; CDR3aa: CASSIRRGLVNEQFF; CDR3nt: TGTGCCAGTAGTATACGGCGGGGGCTCGTCAATGAGCAGTTCTTC
d_gene: TRBD1; v_gene: TRBV12-3/TRBV12-4; j_gene: TRBJ1-4; len: 15; abundance: .; CDR3aa: CASNGQGAANEKLFF; CDR3nt: TGTGCCAGCAATGGACAGGGGGCAGCTAATGAAAAACTGTTTTTT
d_gene: .; v_gene: TRBV20-1; j_gene: TRBJ1-6; len: 13; abundance: many; CDR3aa: CSARRGMDSPLHF; CDR3nt: TGCAGTGCTAGACGGGGTATGGATTCACCCCTCCACTTT
d_gene: .; v_gene: TRBV7-6; j_gene: TRBJ2-2; len: 16; abundance: many; CDR3aa: CASSPQAVANTGELFF; CDR3nt: TGTGCCAGCAGCCCCCAAGCGGTAGCGAACACCGGGGAGCTGTTTTTT